The 29 T cell receptor beta chains below come from one sample, sequenced in a study of blood T cell repertoires in COVID-19. The assay was immunoSEQ multiplex PCR, and TCRdb's table has in-frame clones only and misses some. Of roughly 34,000 clones in the sample, approximately 91% were seen once. Material: peripheral blood. The receptors come from a man aged 55-75 years with active or convalescent COVID-19.

This chain joins TRBV6-1 and TRBJ1-2; unclear D gene. V lost 3 bases, J lost 0 bases, and 5 bases lay in between. Germline loops: CDR1 MNHNS, CDR2 SASEGT. This CDR3 has 13 amino acids. The CDR3 is CASSDRTNYGYTF. For the CDR3, the DNA is TGTGCCAGCAGTGACAGGACTAACTATGGCTACACCTTC.

In nucleotides, the CDR3 is TGTGCCAGTAGTGGACAAAACTATGGCTACACCTTC. Residues: CASSGQNYGYTF. The chain has TRBV19 and TRBJ1-2; TRBD1 is a possible D gene (5 bases). The V end lost 5 bases, the J end lost 2 bases, and 6 bases lay between the germline ends. The CDR3 runs 12 residues. Germline assignment: CDR1 LNHDA and CDR2 SQIVND (reference sequence).

The chain is built from TRBV3-1 (or the pseudogene TRBV3-2) and TRBJ1-2, with D unclear. Per germline, CDR1 LGHDT and CDR2 YNNKEL (reference sequence). The CDR3 is 14 residues long. Trimming left V 5 bases short and J 2 bases short, with 12 bases between. CDR3 coding DNA: TGTGCCAGCAGCGGGCGAGGGAGCAACTATGGCTACACCTTC. Translated, it gives CASSGRGSNYGYTF.

This chain joins TRBV6-5 and TRBJ2-7; D may be TRBD1 (6 bases). The V gene's germline CDR1 is MNHEY and CDR2 SVGAGI. The CDR3 is 14 residues long. The V end lost 0 bases, the J end lost 2 bases, and 8 bases lay between the germline ends. The CDR3 sequence: CASSYSPGAYEQYF. The CDR3 DNA reads as TGTGCCAGCAGTTACTCACCAGGGGCCTACGAGCAGTACTTC.

In DNA form, the CDR3 reads TGTGCCAGCAGTGAAAGAACAGGGCATCAGCCCCAGCATTTT. Translation gives CASSERTGHQPQHF. V gene TRBV6-1 combines with J gene TRBJ1-5, with TRBD1 as a possible D gene (6 bases). Looked up from germline, CDR1 is MNHNS and CDR2 is SASEGT. Trimming stripped 2 bases from V and 5 bases from J, with 10 bases between. The CDR3 loop spans 14 amino acids.

The chain combines TRBV5-1 with TRBJ2-7; 10 bases fit TRBD1. The V gene's germline CDR1 is SGHRS and CDR2 YFSETQ. The CDR3 consists of 16 residues. Trimming took 4 bases from V and 5 from J; bases not matched to a gene: 12. The CDR3 protein is CASSQNPGTGAHEQYF. In DNA form, the CDR3 reads TGCGCCAGCAGCCAAAACCCCGGGACAGGGGCTCACGAGCAGTACTTC.

The rearrangement links TRBV9 to TRBJ1-1; D perhaps matches TRBD1 (6 bases). V was trimmed by 0 bases and J by 3 bases, leaving 12 bases between them. The CDR3 spans 15 residues. Germline-derived CDR1 and CDR2 are SGDLS and YYNGEE. CDR3 sequence (DNA): TGTGCCAGCAGCGTAGGCAGGGGATGGGACACTGAAGCTTTCTTT. Protein: CASSVGRGWDTEAFF.

The chain couples TRBV9 to TRBJ2-7; TRBD2 agrees at 8 bases. The germline CDR1 and CDR2 sequences are SGDLS and YYNGEE. With 0 bases clipped from V and 2 bases from J, the junction kept 4 bases outside the gene matches. The CDR3 covers 15 residues. CDR3 protein: CASSVEGSGAYEQYF. The CDR3 coding sequence is TGTGCCAGCAGCGTAGAAGGTAGCGGGGCCTACGAGCAGTACTTC.

This chain uses TRBV6-2 or TRBV6-3 with TRBJ1-5; D is unresolved. This CDR3 has 14 amino acids. The germline V gene has CDR1 MNHEY and CDR2 SVGEGT. Between the trimmed V and J ends, which lost 4 bases and 1 base, there was a span of 8 bases. In DNA, the CDR3 is TGTGCCAGCAGTTTTTCGGTAAGCAATCAGCCCCAGCATTTT. Protein product: CASSFSVSNQPQHF.

The V call is TRBV10-3, the J call TRBJ1-5, with a possible D match to TRBD1 (6 bases). Trimming removed 6 bases at V and 4 bases at J, with 16 bases between. Germline V gene sequence: CDR1 ENHRY, CDR2 SYGVKD. This CDR3 is 15 amino acids long. The CDR3 DNA sequence: TGTGCCATCAGCCCATCAACAGGGCCGAATCAGCCCCAGCATTTT. Its translation is CAISPSTGPNQPQHF.

The chain employs TRBV27 and TRBJ1-2; 9 bases line up with TRBD1. Germline V gives CDR1 MNHEY, CDR2 SMNVEV (reference sequence). Trimming cost V 4 bases and J 8 bases; bases outside gene matches: 5. The CDR3 contains 13 residues. DNA of the CDR3: TGTGCCAGCAGTTCCCGGGACAGGGAGGGCTACACCTTC. Protein sequence: CASSSRDREGYTF.

This clone has only one observation. This chain joins TRBV5-4 and TRBJ2-1; 15 bases map to TRBD2. J was trimmed by 8 bases and V by 5 bases; bases with no gene match: 11. The CDR3 runs 17 residues. Germline CDR1 and CDR2: SGHNT and YYREEE (reference sequence). As DNA, the CDR3 is TGTGCCAGCAGTCGCGGACTAGCGGGGGGGTTAGGGGATGAGCAGTTCTTC. Its translation: CASSRGLAGGLGDEQFF.

This chain connects TRBV21-1 to TRBJ1-1; the D segment call TRBD1 is taken from the table without a DNA check. TRBV21-1 is shown as a pseudogene. There are 12 residues in the CDR3. The CDR3 DNA reads as TGTGCCCCGAAGGGGTCGGACACTGAAGCTTTCTTT. Encoded protein: CAPKGSDTEAFF.

The chain is built from TRBV2 and TRBJ2-7; no definite D call. This CDR3 is built from 11 residues. Germline V gives CDR1 SNHLY, CDR2 FYNNEI. The V end was cut by 5 bases, the J end by 2 bases, with 4 bases between. CDR3 region: CASSQTYEQYF. CDR3 coding DNA: TGTGCCAGCAGTCAAACCTACGAGCAGTACTTC.

The V and J genes are TRBV5-1 and TRBJ2-3, with D unclear. The CDR3 extends over 13 amino acids. CDR1 and CDR2 from the germline V gene are SGHRS and YFSETQ. V lost 4 bases and J 3 bases, leaving 9 bases between the germline ends. For the CDR3, the DNA is TGCGCCAGCAGCCCGGGTTGGACAGATACGCAGTATTTT. Amino acid sequence: CASSPGWTDTQYF.

This clone was seen only once. This chain links TRBV7-9 with TRBJ1-2; weak D call: TRBD1 (6 bases). Germline assignment: CDR1 SEHNR and CDR2 FQNEAQ (reference sequence). Trimming shortened V by 7 bases and J by 2 bases, and 11 bases separated the two germline ends. CDR3 length equals 13 residues. CDR3 residues: CASNRDKNYGYTF. DNA of the CDR3: TGTGCCAGCAACCGGGACAAGAACTATGGCTACACCTTC.

V usage is TRBV4-3 and J usage is TRBJ1-4; TRBD1 matches 7 bases. With V trimmed by 1 base and J by 6 bases, 11 bases remained unmatched. This CDR3 has 17 residues. Germline values: CDR1 LGHNA, CDR2 YSLEER. The CDR3 loop reads CASSQVRQGWSDEKLFF. In DNA form, the CDR3 reads TGCGCCAGCAGCCAAGTACGACAGGGTTGGTCGGATGAAAAACTGTTTTTT.

The chain has TRBV7-2 and TRBJ1-2; TRBD1 agrees at 7 bases. The CDR3 sequence is 14 residues long. Trimming took 2 bases from V and 4 from J; bases not matched to a gene: 4. Germline CDR1 reads SGHTA; CDR2 reads FQGNSA. The CDR3 loop reads CASSLQGGFYGYTF. The CDR3 bases are TGTGCCAGCAGCTTACAGGGGGGCTTCTATGGCTACACCTTC.

This chain joins TRBV9 and TRBJ2-7; the match to TRBD1 covers 8 bases. The ends lost 3 bases at V and 5 bases at J; junction bases unmatched: 4. Germline V gene data show CDR1 as SGDLS and CDR2 as YYNGEE. CDR3 length: 13 amino acids. In DNA form, the CDR3 reads TGTGCCAGCAGCGAGACAGGGGTAAACGAGCAGTACTTC. Its protein is CASSETGVNEQYF.

V usage is TRBV10-1 and J usage is TRBJ2-7, with D possibly matching TRBD2 (6 bases). CDR1 is WNHNN and CDR2 is SYGVQD in the germline V gene (reference sequence). This CDR3 comprises 16 residues. V was pared by 7 bases and J by 2 bases, with 21 bases between. CDR3 bases: TGCGCCAGCACCGACATGGGAGGACTTACCGCCTACGAGCAGTACTTC. Residues: CASTDMGGLTAYEQYF.

The V and J genes are TRBV11-3 and TRBJ2-1, with 7 bases fitting TRBD2. This CDR3 has 18 residues. After removal of 0 bases from V and 6 bases from J, the junction contained 14 bases not matched to a gene. Germline loops: CDR1 SGHNT, CDR2 YENEEA. CDR3 in DNA: TGTGCCAGCAGCTTAGATGGGGGGGGACCGACGGACATCAATGAGCAGTTCTTC. Translation gives CASSLDGGGPTDINEQFF.

Comment on this clone: One end of the junction does not line up with germline, which may come from a read error. The chain has TRBV7-9 and TRBJ1-1; TRBD1 is a possible D gene (6 bases). Germline V gene lookup returns CDR1 SEHNR and CDR2 FQNEAQ (reference sequence). CDR3 size: 13 residues. The CDR3 loop reads CASSLAGVPEAFF. In nucleotides, the CDR3 is TGTGCAAGCAGCTTAGCAGGGGTGCCTGAAGCTTTCTTT.

The chain has TRBV21-1 and TRBJ1-1; whether TRBD1, the table's D call, matches the DNA was not checked. TRBV21-1 counts as a pseudogene. This CDR3 has 15 residues. CDR3 sequence reads: CASSKEKGWITEAFF. The CDR3 nucleotides read TGTGCCAGCAGCAAAGAGAAGGGGTGGATCACTGAAGCTTTCTTT.

The chain carries TRBV21-1 and TRBJ2-1; TRBD1 is taken as the D call from the table, unchecked against the DNA. TRBV21-1 is termed a pseudogene. This CDR3 has 14 residues. The CDR3 nucleotides read TGTGCCAGCAGCTCCCGAGACAGGGTCCAAGAGCAGTTCTTC. Its translation is CASSSRDRVQEQFF.

This rearrangement joins TRBV27 to TRBJ2-7, with 10 bases matching TRBD1. Germline CDR1 MNHEY, CDR2 SMNVEV (reference sequence). The length of the CDR3 is 13 residues. V gave up 5 bases and J gave up 6 bases; unmatched junction bases: 4. CDR3: CASSPGTGVEQYF. CDR3 bases: TGTGCCAGCAGTCCAGGGACAGGGGTCGAGCAGTACTTC.

Regarding this clone: One end of the junction is discordant with germline, which a read error may explain. The rearrangement uses TRBV7-7 and TRBJ1-2, with a weak D call TRBD1 (5 bases). The germline CDR1 and CDR2 sequences are SSHAT and FNYEAQ (reference sequence). CDR3 length equals 11 residues. CDR3 sequence reads: CASSPRDGYTF. The CDR3 DNA reads TGTGCTAGCAGCCCCAGGGATGGCTACACCTTC.

This clone has only a few counts. V usage is TRBV7-9 and J usage is TRBJ1-1; a possible D gene is TRBD1 (5 bases). This CDR3 has 15 amino acids. CDR1 is SEHNR, CDR2 FQNEAQ, per germline (reference sequence). V dropped 2 bases and J dropped 5 bases, with 15 bases sitting between them. Here the CDR3 reads CASSLTRGGETEAFF. CDR3 nucleotides: TGTGCCAGCAGCTTAACCCGCGGGGGTGAGACTGAAGCTTTCTTT.

V usage is TRBV7-2 and J usage is TRBJ1-5, with D perhaps matching TRBD1 (6 bases). Germline V CDR1 and CDR2: SGHTA, FQGNSA. The ends were cut back, 4 bases at V and 0 bases at J, with 13 bases in the middle. The length of the CDR3 is 16 residues. CDR3 DNA sequence: TGTGCCAGCAGCTCACAGGGTACCTATAGCAATCAGCCCCAGCATTTT. Translated: CASSSQGTYSNQPQHF.

The chain uses TRBV11-3 and TRBJ2-5; 7 positions agree with TRBD2. CDR3 size: 15 residues. Germline V gene sequence: CDR1 SGHNT, CDR2 YENEEA. V lost 3 bases to trimming and J lost 4 bases; unmatched junction nucleotides: 8. For the CDR3, the DNA is TGTGCCAGCAGCTTTAAGGGAGGGAGGGGAGAGACCCAGTACTTC. This encodes CASSFKGGRGETQYF.